Presented here are 4 T cell receptor beta chains from one specimen sequenced in a study of T cell responses to AZD1222 COVID-19 vaccine. TCRdb's table, derived via immunoSEQ multiplex PCR, lists solely in-frame clones and lacks some. The data hold some 150,000 clones, with approximately 95% observed a single time. The sample here was peripheral blood, taken on day 0 of MenACWY control vaccination. The receptors were gathered from an adult in good health.

The chain recombines TRBV4-1 with TRBJ2-7; 7 bases are shared with TRBD1. The CDR3 is 16 amino acids. Germline V gene lookup returns CDR1 MGHRA and CDR2 YSYEKL. V lost 2 bases and J lost 2; bases outside the gene matches: 9. Here the CDR3 DNA reads TGCGCCAGCAGCCAATCACGACAGGGAGATCCCTACGAGCAGTACTTC. Residues: CASSQSRQGDPYEQYF.

This clone has only one observation. In nucleotides, the CDR3 is TGTGCCAGCAGCCCCATAGCGGGAGGGCCACTAGTTGAGCAGTTCTTC. Residues: CASSPIAGGPLVEQFF. The chain couples TRBV14 to TRBJ2-1; 11 bases map to TRBD2. V was clipped by 4 bases and J by 9 bases; unmatched bases: 11. This CDR3 is built from 16 residues. Germline V gene sequence: CDR1 SGHDN, CDR2 FVKESK.

This chain joins TRBV6-6 and TRBJ1-1; 7 nucleotides agree with TRBD1. Germline CDR1 reads MNHNY; CDR2 reads SVGAGI (reference sequence). CDR3 size: 13 residues. V shed 6 bases, J shed 5 bases, and the junction held 6 bases outside the gene matches. The DNA for the CDR3 is TGTGCCAGCAGATGGACAGGAGGAACTGAAGCTTTCTTT. The encoded protein is CASRWTGGTEAFF.

The chain carries TRBV9 and TRBJ1-3; D remains ambiguous. CDR1 is SGDLS, CDR2 YYNGEE, per germline. CDR3 length equals 16 residues. V was pared by 4 bases and J by 3 bases, with 17 bases between. CDR3 sequence reads: CASSPNPMGFGNTIYF. The CDR3 coding sequence is TGTGCCAGCAGCCCCAACCCGATGGGTTTTGGAAACACCATATATTTT. The variable domain in full, with the rest retrieved from reference TRBV9 and TRBJ1-3, is DSGVTQTPKHLITATGQRVTLRCSPRSGDLSVYWYQQSLDQGLQFLIQYYNGEERAKGNILERFSAQQFPDLHSELNLSSLELGDSALYFCASSPNPMGFGNTIYFGEGSWLTVV.